The table lists the clone carrying this TCR beta chain with a few counts. Its antigen is not known. TCR beta CDR3 region amplification was performed from RNA transcripts. In the first-round RT-PCR of the TCR CDR3, the HTBI primer set was used. TCRdb processed the multiplex PCR reads anew with MiXCR; each CDR3 protein has one entry. Of hundreds of thousands of distinct CDR3 sequences in the sample, roughly 15% were seen once. These data originate in a study of T cells in Graves' hyperthyroidism and ophthalmopathy. Study-wide findings and caveats: Stable hyperthyroidism was separated from ophthalmopathy by a model based on 13 V-J features.

The CDR3 contains 15 residues. Per the germline V gene, CDR1 is KGHDR and CDR2 is SFDVKD. Trimming removed 4 bases from V and 6 bases from J, with 17 bases in between. Sequencing was done on a sample of blood. The gene calls are TRBV24-1 and TRBJ1-2; a weak D match, TRBD1 (6 bases). The TCR originated in a woman between 18 and 30 years old with Graves' hyperthyroidism. Written as DNA, the CDR3 is TGTGCCACCAGTGAGCCTGGACAGCTACTTGATGGCTACACCTTC. Its translation is CATSEPGQLLDGYTF.